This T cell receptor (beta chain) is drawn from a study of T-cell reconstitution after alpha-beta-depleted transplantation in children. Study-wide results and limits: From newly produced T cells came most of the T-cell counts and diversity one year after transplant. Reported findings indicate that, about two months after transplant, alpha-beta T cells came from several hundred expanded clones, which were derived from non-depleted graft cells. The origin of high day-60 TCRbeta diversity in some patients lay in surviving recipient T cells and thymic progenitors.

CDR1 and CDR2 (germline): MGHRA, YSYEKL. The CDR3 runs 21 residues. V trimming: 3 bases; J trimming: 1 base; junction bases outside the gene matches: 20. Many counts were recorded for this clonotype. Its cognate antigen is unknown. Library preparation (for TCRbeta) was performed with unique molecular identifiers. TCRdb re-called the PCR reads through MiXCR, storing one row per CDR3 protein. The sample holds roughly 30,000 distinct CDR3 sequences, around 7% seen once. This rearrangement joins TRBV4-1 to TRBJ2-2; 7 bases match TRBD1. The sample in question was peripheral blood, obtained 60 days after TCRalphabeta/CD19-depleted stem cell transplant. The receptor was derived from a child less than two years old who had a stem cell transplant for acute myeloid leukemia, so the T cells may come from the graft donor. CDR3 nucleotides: TGCGCCAGCAGCCAGACGACCGGGACAGATCCCGATTATTTGAACACCGGGGAGCTGTTTTTT. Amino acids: CASSQTTGTDPDYLNTGELFF.